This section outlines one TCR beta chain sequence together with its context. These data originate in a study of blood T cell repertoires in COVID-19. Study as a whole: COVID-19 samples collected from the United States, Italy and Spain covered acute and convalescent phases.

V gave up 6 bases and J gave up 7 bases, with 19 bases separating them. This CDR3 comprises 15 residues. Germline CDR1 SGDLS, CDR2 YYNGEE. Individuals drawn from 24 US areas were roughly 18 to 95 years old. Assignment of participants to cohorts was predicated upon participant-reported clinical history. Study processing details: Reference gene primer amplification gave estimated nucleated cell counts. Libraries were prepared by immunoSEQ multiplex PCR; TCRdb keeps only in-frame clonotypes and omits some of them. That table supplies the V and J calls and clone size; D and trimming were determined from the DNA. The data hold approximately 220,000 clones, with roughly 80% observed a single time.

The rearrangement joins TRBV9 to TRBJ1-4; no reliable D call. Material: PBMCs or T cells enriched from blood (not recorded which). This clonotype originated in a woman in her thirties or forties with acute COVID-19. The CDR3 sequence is CASTPTGDVGEKLFF. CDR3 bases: TGTGCCAGCACTCCCACCGGGGATGTGGGTGAAAAACTGTTTTTT.